What follows describes a single T cell receptor beta chain. Its specificity is not known. The data derive from a study of cytomegalovirus exposure and HLA in healthy donors. Findings and limits, study-wide: Sequencing artifact likely explains a cluster of highly shared sequence variants. CMV serostatus was the only immune exposure information that was available. Reports showed the classifier diagnosing cytomegalovirus status with high specificity and sensitivity. The investigators catalogued 150 to 200 TCR beta chains as cytomegalovirus-associated.

Germline V gene sequence: CDR1 SGHTA, CDR2 FQGNSA. Losses at the gene ends were 5 bases for V and 7 bases for J; bases not matched to a gene: 17. The CDR3 is 19 amino acids. PCR used 60 Vbeta primers and 13 Jbeta primers. Here immunoSEQ multiplex PCR was the method, and the copy in TCRdb shows in-frame clones only, minus some. The sample has 70,000 to 80,000 clones. The receptor was isolated from a man aged 40-55 years in good health and CMV-seronegative. Specimen: PBMCs. The rearrangement joins TRBV7-2 to TRBJ2-1, with TRBD2 identical over 13 bases. The CDR3 loop is CASSRSSTTSGGARNEQFF. CDR3 bases: TGTGCCAGCAGCCGATCATCTACTACTAGCGGGGGGGCCCGGAATGAGCAGTTCTTC.